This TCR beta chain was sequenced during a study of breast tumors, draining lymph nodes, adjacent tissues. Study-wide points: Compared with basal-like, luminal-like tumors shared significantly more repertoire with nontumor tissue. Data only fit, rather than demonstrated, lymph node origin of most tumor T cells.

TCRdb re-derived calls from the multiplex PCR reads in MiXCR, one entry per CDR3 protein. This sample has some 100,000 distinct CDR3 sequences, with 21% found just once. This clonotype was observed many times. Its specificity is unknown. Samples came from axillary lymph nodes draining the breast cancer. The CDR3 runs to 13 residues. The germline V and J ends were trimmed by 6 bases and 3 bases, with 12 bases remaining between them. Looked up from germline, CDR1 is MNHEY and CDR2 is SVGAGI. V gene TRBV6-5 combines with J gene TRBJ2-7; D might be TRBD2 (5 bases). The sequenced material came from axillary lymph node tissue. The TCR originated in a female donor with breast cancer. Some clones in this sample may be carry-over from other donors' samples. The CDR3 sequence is CASSRGLSYEQYF. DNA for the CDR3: TGTGCCAGCAGCCGCGGACTGAGCTACGAGCAGTACTTC.